This T cell receptor beta chain was documented in a study of regulatory T cells in long-lasting Graves disease. Libraries of TCR beta came from iRepertoire HTBI primers plus Arm-PCR of CDR3 regions. MiXCR was run by TCRdb on the multiplex PCR reads, yielding one entry per CDR3 protein. The sample records a few hundred thousand distinct CDR3 sequences, around 20% being singletons. Germline assignment: CDR1 MDHEN and CDR2 SYDVKM. CDR3 length equals 17 residues. Trimming stripped 1 base from V and 3 bases from J, with 19 bases between. This clonotype showed up just once. Time point noted: newly diagnosed GD, antithyroid drugs for less than 3 months. The authors made the TCR library using RNA they extracted from PBMCs.

V gene TRBV28 combines with J gene TRBJ2-7; a possible D gene is TRBD2 (7 bases). The sample in question was peripheral blood mononuclear cells (PBMCs), obtained at new diagnosis, from a patient treated with antithyroid drugs. The TCR comes from a female donor with Graves disease. CDR3: CASSLSVGGGGGYEQYF. In DNA form, the CDR3 reads TGTGCCAGCAGTTTATCCGTAGGGGGGGGAGGCGGCTACGAGCAGTACTTC.